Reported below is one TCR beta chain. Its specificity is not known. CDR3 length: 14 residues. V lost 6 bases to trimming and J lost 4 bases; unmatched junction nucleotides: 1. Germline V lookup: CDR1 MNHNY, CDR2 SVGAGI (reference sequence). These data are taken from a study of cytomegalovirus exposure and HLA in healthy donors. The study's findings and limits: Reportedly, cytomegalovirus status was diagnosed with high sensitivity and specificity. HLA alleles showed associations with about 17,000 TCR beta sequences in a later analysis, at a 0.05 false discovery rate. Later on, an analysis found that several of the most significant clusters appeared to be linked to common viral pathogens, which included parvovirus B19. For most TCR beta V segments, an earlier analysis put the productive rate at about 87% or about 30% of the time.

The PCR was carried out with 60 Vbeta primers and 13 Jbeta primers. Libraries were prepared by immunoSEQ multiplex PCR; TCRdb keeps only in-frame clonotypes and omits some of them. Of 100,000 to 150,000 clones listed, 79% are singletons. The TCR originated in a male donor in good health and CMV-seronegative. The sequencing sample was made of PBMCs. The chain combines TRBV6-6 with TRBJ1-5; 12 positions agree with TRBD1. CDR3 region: CASRGQGANQPQHF. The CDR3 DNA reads TGTGCCAGCAGGGGACAGGGGGCAAATCAGCCCCAGCATTTT.